A selection of T cell receptor beta chains follows, all from one sample in a study of ipilimumab plus nivolumab after autologous stem cell transplantation. TCRdb's table, derived via immunoSEQ multiplex PCR, lists solely in-frame clones and lacks some. The sample lists some 15,000 clones, roughly 77% seen once, with approximately 19% in the top ten. Sample: PBMCs, taken in a trial of ipilimumab plus nivolumab as post-transplant consolidation. These receptors all come from a male donor with diffuse large B-cell lymphoma. Each CDR3 is given with its conserved first and last residue. D genes are given only for firm matches. Clone size is shown for a subset of rows, as once, few, many or a class of expanded clone.

CDR3 DNA,CDR3 protein,J gene,V gene,clone size,D gene
TGTGCCAGCAGCTTAGAGATCTACGAGCAGTACTTC,CASSLEIYEQYF,TRBJ2-7,TRBV11-2,-,-
TGTGCCAGCAGTTTATCGACTAGCGGGAGATTTGAAGATACGCAGTATTTT,CASSLSTSGRFEDTQYF,TRBJ2-3,TRBV27,-,TRBD2
TGTGCCAGCAGCTTGGCGGGGGGTCTGTACGAGCAGTACTTC,CASSLAGGLYEQYF,TRBJ2-7,TRBV5-4,once,TRBD2
TGTGCCTGGGCAACAGGGGCAACTAATGAAAAACTGTTTTTT,CAWATGATNEKLFF,TRBJ1-4,TRBV30,few,TRBD1
TGCGCCAGCAGCCACGGCTTGGTAGCGGGAGGGCTAGGCACCGGGGAGCTGTTTTTT,CASSHGLVAGGLGTGELFF,TRBJ2-2,TRBV4-1,-,TRBD2
TGTGCCAGTAGTATAACAGTCACTAGCGGGGGGGCCGTACTGTTCTTC,CASSITVTSGGAVLFF,TRBJ2-1,TRBV19,-,TRBD2
TGTGCCAGCAGCTTAGGTCCAGGGCTACCGTACGAGCAGTACTTC,CASSLGPGLPYEQYF,TRBJ2-7,TRBV7-2,-,-
TGTGCCAGCAGTAATGAACCGGGACGGGTCGGTGGCTACACCTTC,CASSNEPGRVGGYTF,TRBJ1-2,TRBV6-5,-,-
TGTGCCAGCAGCCGGATCGGGACAGTGGGCACTGAAGCTTTCTTT,CASSRIGTVGTEAFF,TRBJ1-1,TRBV14,-,TRBD1
TGTGCCAGCAGTGTGCTAGCGGGAGGCGGTGAGCAGTTCTTC,CASSVLAGGGEQFF,TRBJ2-1,TRBV2,-,TRBD2
TGTGCCAGCAGCTTAGCCTACGAGCAGTACTTC,CASSLAYEQYF,TRBJ2-7,TRBV11-3,-,-
TGTGCCACCACAATCAACAGCGTGGGACGAGAGACCCAGTACTTC,CATTINSVGRETQYF,TRBJ2-5,TRBV27,-,-
TGTGCCAGCAGCGGGGGAGGGAGTGACACTGAAGCTTTCTTT,CASSGGGSDTEAFF,TRBJ1-1,TRBV6-1,-,-
TGTGCCAGCAGTGACAACTGGGGACACCTCCACTTC,CASSDNWGHLHF,TRBJ1-2,TRBV6-4,-,-
TGTGCCAGCAGCCAAGTAGGGACAACGCAGTATTTT,CASSQVGTTQYF,TRBJ2-3,TRBV14,-,-
TGTGCCAGCAGCTTAGATCGTGGCGGGGGGGAGCTGTTTTTT,CASSLDRGGGELFF,TRBJ2-2,TRBV7-6,-,-
TGTGCCAGCAGCCTAGTCCCGGGACAGGGCCCCAATTACGATACGCAGTATTTT,CASSLVPGQGPNYDTQYF,TRBJ2-3,TRBV5-6,-,TRBD1
TGCGCCAGCAGCCCGGACAGGTCAAGCTCCTACGAGCAGTACTTC,CASSPDRSSSYEQYF,TRBJ2-7,TRBV4-3,-,TRBD1
TGTGCCAGTACCAGAGACCTCAGTTATGGCTACACCTTC,CASTRDLSYGYTF,TRBJ1-2,TRBV19,-,-
TGCGCCAGCAGCTCCATGGGCTCAGGTGAAAAACTGTTTTTT,CASSSMGSGEKLFF,TRBJ1-4,TRBV5-1,-,-
TGTGCCAGCAGCGGAGGGACAGGGAGAGGGACCGGGGAGCTGTTTTTT,CASSGGTGRGTGELFF,TRBJ2-2,TRBV11-3,-,TRBD1
TGCGCCAGCAGCAAGGGGACAGGGGCTTTCTCAGATACGCAGTATTTT,CASSKGTGAFSDTQYF,TRBJ2-3,TRBV4-3,-,TRBD1
TGTGCCACCCGTGTCGATGAGGCCAACACTGAAGAGGGCTATGGCTACACCTTC,CATRVDEANTEEGYGYTF,TRBJ1-2,TRBV19,-,-
TGTGCCAGCAGTGCCGGGACAAGGCCCATACATAATGAAAAACTGTTTTTT,CASSAGTRPIHNEKLFF,TRBJ1-4,TRBV6-1,-,-
TGTGCCAGCAGTTACGGGGGCTACTACAATGAGCAGTTCTTC,CASSYGGYYNEQFF,TRBJ2-1,TRBV6-7,-,-
TGTGCCAGCAGCTCGGGACAGGGAGCGTATGGCTACACCTTC,CASSSGQGAYGYTF,TRBJ1-2,TRBV7-9,-,TRBD1
TGTGCCACCAGCAGAGATGAGTCCGCCAACTATGGCTACACCTTC,CATSRDESANYGYTF,TRBJ1-2,TRBV15,-,-
TGTGCCAGCAGCTTGGAGACCTATGGCTACACCTTC,CASSLETYGYTF,TRBJ1-2,TRBV7-9,-,-